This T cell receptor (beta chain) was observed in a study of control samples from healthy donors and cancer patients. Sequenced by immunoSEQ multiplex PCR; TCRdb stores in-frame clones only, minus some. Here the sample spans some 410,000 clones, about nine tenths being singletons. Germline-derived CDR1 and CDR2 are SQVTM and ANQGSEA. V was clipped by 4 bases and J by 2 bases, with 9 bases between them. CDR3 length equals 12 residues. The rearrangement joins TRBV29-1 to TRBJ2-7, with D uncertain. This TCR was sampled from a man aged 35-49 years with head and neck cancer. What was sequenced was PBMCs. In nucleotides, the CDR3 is TGCAGCGTTGTTCGGCCTACCTACGAGCAGTACTTC. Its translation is CSVVRPTYEQYF.